This TCR beta chain was identified in a study of T cell repertoires in cytomegalovirus infection. Study at large: From public TCR beta signatures came an indication of both CMV infection and matching HLA type.

Via MiXCR, TCRdb re-called the reads, giving one row per CDR3 protein. The sample consists of fewer than 550,000 distinct CDR3 sequences, roughly a third of them appearing once. After removal of 4 bases from V and 5 bases from J, the junction contained 5 bases not matched to a gene. Per germline, CDR1 MNHEY and CDR2 SVGEGT. The CDR3 runs to 17 residues. This TCR derives from a human donor in good health (CMV status not recorded). Some clones in this sample may be carry-over from other donors' samples. The chain recombines TRBV6-2 or TRBV6-3 with TRBJ2-2, with 15 bases lining up with TRBD2. Input material: PBMCs. DNA of the CDR3: TGTGCCAGCAGTTCGGGACTAGCGGGGGGCTGGACCGGGGAGCTGTTTTTT. The encoded protein is CASSSGLAGGWTGELFF.